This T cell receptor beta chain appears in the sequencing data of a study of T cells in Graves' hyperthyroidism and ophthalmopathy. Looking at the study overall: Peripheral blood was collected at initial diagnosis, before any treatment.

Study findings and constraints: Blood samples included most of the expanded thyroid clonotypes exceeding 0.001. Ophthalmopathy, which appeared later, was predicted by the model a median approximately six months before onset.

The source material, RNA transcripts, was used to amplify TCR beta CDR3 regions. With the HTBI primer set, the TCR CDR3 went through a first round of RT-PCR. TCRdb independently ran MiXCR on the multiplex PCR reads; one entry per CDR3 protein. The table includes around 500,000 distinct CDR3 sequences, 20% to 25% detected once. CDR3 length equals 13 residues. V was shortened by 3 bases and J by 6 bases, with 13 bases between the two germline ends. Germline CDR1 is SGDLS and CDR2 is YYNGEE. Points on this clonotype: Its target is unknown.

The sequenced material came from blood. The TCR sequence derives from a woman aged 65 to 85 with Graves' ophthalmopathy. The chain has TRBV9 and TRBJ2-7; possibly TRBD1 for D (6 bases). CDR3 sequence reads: CASSGGRRSEQYF. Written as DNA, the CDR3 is TGTGCCAGCAGCGGGGGGCGTCGGTCCGAGCAGTACTTC. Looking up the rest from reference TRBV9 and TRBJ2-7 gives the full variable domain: DSGVTQTPKHLITATGQRVTLRCSPRSGDLSVYWYQQSLDQGLQFLIQYYNGEERAKGNILERFSAQQFPDLHSELNLSSLELGDSALYFCASSGGRRSEQYFGPGTRLTVT.